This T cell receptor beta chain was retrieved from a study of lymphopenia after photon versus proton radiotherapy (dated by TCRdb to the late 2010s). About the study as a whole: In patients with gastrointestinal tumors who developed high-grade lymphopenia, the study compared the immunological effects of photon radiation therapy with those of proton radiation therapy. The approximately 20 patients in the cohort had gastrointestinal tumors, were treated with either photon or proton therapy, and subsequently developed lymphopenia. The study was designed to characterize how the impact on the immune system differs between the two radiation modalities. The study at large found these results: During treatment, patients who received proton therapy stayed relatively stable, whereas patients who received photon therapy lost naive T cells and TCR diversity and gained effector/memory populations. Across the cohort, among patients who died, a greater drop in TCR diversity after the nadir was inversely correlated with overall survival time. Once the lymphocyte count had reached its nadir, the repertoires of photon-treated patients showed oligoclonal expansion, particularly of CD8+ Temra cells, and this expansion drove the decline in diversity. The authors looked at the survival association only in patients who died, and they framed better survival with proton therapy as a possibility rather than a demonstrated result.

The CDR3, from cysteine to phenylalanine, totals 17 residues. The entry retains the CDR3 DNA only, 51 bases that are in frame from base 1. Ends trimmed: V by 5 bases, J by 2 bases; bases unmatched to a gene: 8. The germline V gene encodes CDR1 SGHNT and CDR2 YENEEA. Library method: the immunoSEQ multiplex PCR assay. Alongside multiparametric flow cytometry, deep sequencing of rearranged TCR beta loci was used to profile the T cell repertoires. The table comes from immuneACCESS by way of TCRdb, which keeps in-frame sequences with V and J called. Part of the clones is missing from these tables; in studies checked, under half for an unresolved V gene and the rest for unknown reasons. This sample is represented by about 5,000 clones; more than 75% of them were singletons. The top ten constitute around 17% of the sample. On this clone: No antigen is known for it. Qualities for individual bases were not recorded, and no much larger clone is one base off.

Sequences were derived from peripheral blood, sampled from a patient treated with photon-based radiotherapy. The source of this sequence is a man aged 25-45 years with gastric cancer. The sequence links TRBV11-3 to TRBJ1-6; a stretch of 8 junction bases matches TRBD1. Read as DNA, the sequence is TGTGCCAGCAGCCCTCGGACAGGGTTGACCTATAATTCACCCCTCCACTTT. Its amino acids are CASSPRTGLTYNSPLHF. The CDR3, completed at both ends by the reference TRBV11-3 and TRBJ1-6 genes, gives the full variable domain EAGVVQSPRYKIIEKKQPVAFWCNPISGHNTLYWYLQNLGQGPELLIRYENEEAVDDSQLPKDRFSAERLKGVDSTLKIQPAELGDSAVYLCASSPRTGLTYNSPLHFGNGTRLTVT.